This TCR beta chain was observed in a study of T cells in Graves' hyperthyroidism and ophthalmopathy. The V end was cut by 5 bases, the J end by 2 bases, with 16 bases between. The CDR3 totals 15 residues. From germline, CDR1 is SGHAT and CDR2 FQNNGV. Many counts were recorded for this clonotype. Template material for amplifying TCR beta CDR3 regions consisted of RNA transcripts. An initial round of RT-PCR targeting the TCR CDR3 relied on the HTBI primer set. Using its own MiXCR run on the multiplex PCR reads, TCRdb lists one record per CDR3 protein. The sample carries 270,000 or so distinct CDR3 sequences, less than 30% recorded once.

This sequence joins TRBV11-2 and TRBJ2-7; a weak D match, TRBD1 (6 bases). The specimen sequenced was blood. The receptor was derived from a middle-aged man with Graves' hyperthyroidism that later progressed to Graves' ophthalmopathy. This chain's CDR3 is CASSPGTRDTYEQYF. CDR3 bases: TGTGCCAGCAGCCCGGGAACCCGGGACACCTACGAGCAGTACTTC.